A selection of T cell receptor beta chains follows, all from one sample in a study of neoadjuvant nivolumab and ipilimumab in lung cancer. Libraries were prepared by immunoSEQ multiplex PCR; TCRdb keeps only in-frame clonotypes and omits some of them. Among fewer than 15,000 clones listed, around 95% were seen once. The sequencing used peripheral blood, collected after neoadjuvant nivolumab, alone or with ipilimumab, at or shortly before surgery. The receptors come from an adult with non-small cell lung cancer. Both conserved end residues are trimmed from each CDR3.

J	V	length	CDR3
TRBJ1-5	TRBV7-8	15	ASSLAGLGASNQPQH
TRBJ1-2	TRBV9	12	ASSALGGVYGYT
TRBJ1-3	TRBV10-3	10	AIAGEGNTIY
TRBJ1-4	TRBV18	12	ASSPDISGEKLF
TRBJ2-2	TRBV7-2	13	ASSLIVGFPGELF
TRBJ2-7	TRBV15	12	ATSRETSTYEQY
TRBJ1-1	TRBV10-1	11	ASSSQEDTEAF
TRBJ2-2	TRBV7-9	14	ASSIPGTMNTGELF
TRBJ2-5	TRBV28	14	ASSISGRQYQETQY
TRBJ2-1	TRBV7-2	12	ASSQTAGGNEQF
TRBJ1-2	TRBV7-8	13	ASSGRDSSIYGYT
TRBJ1-2	TRBV9	14	ASRYDRGRLMYGYT
TRBJ2-7	TRBV5-1	13	ASRLADRSVYEQY
TRBJ1-2	TRBV6-4	9	ASQGVYGYT
TRBJ2-5	TRBV5-1	12	ASSLLETDETQY
TRBJ2-5	TRBV5-1	12	ASSLGRIQETQY
TRBJ1-4	TRBV30	12	AWSVDRLNEKLF
TRBJ2-1	TRBV5-5	16	ASSLAASRANSYNEQF
TRBJ2-7	TRBV7-9	12	ASSSMRGSSEQY
TRBJ2-3	TRBV27	14	ASSLFRGQGADTQY
TRBJ1-3	TRBV5-8	14	ASSLGQSSSGNTIY
TRBJ2-3	TRBV5-1	12	ASSFGQGKDTQY
TRBJ2-7	TRBV7-8	12	ASSRQGASYEQY
TRBJ1-1	TRBV9	12	ASSFGWGETEAF
TRBJ2-6	TRBV11-2	12	ASSVGSGANVLT
TRBJ1-1	TRBV19	13	ASSISGQGGTEAF
TRBJ2-1	TRBV5-1	15	ASSSDPPGLGGNEQF